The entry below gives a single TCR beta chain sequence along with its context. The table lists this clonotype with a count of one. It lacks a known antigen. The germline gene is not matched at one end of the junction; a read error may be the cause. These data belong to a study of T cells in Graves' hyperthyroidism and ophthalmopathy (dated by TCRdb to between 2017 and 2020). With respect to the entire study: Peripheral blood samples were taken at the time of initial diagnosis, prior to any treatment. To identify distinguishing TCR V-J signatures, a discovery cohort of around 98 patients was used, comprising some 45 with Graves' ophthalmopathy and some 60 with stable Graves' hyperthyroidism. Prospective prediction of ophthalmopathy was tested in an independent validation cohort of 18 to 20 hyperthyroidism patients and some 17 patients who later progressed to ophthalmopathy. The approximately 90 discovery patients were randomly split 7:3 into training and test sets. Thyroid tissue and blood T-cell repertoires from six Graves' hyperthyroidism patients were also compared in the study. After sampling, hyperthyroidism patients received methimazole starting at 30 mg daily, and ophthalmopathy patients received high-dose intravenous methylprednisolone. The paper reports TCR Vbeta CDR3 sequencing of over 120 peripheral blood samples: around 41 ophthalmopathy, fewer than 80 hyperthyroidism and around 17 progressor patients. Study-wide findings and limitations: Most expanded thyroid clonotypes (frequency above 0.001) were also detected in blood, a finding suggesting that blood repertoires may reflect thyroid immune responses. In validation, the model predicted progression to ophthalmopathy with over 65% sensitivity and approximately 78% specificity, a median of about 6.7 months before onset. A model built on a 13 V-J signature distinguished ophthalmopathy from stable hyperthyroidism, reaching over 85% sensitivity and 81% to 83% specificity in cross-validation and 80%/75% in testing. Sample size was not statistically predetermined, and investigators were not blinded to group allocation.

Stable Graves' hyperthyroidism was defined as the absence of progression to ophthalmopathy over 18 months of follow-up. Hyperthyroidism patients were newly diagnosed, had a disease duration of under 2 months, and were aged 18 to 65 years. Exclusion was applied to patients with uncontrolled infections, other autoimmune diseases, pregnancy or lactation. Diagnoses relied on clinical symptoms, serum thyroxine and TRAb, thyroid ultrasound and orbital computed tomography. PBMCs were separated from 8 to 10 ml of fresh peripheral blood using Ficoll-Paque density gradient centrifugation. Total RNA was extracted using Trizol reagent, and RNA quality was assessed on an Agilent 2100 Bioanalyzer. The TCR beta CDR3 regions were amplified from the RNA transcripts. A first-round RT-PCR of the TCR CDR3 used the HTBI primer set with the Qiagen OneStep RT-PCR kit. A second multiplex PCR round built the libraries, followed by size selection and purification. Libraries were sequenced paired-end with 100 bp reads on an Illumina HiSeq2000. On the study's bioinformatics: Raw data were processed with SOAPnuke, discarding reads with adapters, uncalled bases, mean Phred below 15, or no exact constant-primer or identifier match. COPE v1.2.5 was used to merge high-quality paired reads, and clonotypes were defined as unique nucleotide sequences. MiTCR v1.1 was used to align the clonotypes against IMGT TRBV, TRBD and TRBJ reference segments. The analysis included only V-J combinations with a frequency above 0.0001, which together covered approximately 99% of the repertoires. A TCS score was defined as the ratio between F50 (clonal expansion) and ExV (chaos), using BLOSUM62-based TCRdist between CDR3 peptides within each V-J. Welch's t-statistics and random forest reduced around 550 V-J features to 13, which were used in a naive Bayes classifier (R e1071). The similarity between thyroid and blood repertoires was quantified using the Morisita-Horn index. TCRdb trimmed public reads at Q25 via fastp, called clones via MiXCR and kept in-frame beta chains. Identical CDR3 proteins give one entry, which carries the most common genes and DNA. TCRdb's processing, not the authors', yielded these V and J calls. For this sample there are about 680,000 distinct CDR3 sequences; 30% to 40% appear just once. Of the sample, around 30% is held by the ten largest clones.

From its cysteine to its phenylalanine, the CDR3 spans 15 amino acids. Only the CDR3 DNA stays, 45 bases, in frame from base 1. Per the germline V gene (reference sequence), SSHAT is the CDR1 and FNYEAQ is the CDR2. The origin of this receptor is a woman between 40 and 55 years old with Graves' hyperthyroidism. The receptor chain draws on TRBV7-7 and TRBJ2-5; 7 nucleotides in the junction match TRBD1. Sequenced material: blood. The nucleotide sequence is TGTGCTAGCAGCCCACGTCCTACAGGGGATGGGACCCAGTACTTC. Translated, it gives CASSPRPTGDGTQYF.